Listed here are 21 T cell receptor beta chains from one sample, sequenced in a study of T cell repertoires in ileal Crohn's disease. Profiling relied on immunoSEQ multiplex PCR, and the TCRdb table lists in-frame clones only, not all of them. The table has 30,000 or so clones, roughly 81% seen once. Specimen: ileal tissue. All receptors derive from an adult with Crohn's disease.

V gene TRBV6-1 combines with J gene TRBJ1-5; TRBD1 is a possible D gene (5 bases). This CDR3 comprises 14 residues. CDR1 is MNHNS, CDR2 SASEGT, per germline. Trimming pared 1 base from V and 10 bases from J, leaving 14 bases between. The CDR3 protein is CASSEGGGVKPQHF. CDR3 DNA sequence: TGTGCCAGCAGTGAAGGGGGCGGGGTGAAACCCCAGCATTTT.

The chain carries TRBV5-1 and TRBJ2-7, with D possibly being TRBD1 (6 bases). The germline V and J ends were trimmed by 4 bases and 5 bases, with 25 bases remaining between them. The CDR3 is made up of 17 amino acids. Germline V gene lookup returns CDR1 SGHRS and CDR2 YFSETQ. CDR3 region: CASSPDFTGIKVDEQYF. The CDR3 bases are TGCGCCAGCAGCCCTGATTTCACAGGGATTAAGGTTGACGAGCAGTACTTC.

The V and J genes are TRBV5-6 and TRBJ2-7; weak D call: TRBD1 (7 bases). CDR3 length: 14 amino acids. Between the trimmed V and J ends, which lost 8 bases and 2 bases, there was a span of 17 bases. Germline CDR1 SGHDT, CDR2 YYEEEE. CDR3 DNA sequence: TGTGCCAGTTTTAAGACAGGGAGGCCCTACGAGCAGTACTTC. This sequence encodes CASFKTGRPYEQYF.

The chain has TRBV27 and TRBJ1-2; TRBD1 matches 7 bases. Germline CDR1 reads MNHEY; CDR2 reads SMNVEV (reference sequence). J lost 4 bases, V lost 2 bases, and 1 base had no gene match. The length of the CDR3 is 13 residues. The CDR3 coding sequence is TGTGCCAGCAGTTTAGGGGACAGCTATGGCTACACCTTC. Its translation: CASSLGDSYGYTF.

The chain combines TRBV6-5 with TRBJ2-2, with 7 bases identical to TRBD1. The germline V gene has CDR1 MNHEY and CDR2 SVGAGI. With V trimmed by 6 bases and J by 7 bases, 8 bases remained unmatched. The CDR3 extends over 14 amino acids. The CDR3 loop is CASSPTGADGELFF. The DNA of the CDR3 is TGTGCCAGCAGCCCTACAGGGGCGGACGGGGAGCTGTTTTTT.

This rearrangement joins TRBV4-1 to TRBJ1-1; D gene ambiguous. Germline V gives CDR1 MGHRA, CDR2 YSYEKL. V was trimmed by 5 bases and J by 0 bases, leaving 13 bases between them. The CDR3 has 15 amino acids. The CDR3 DNA sequence: TGCGCCAGCAGCTTTACCGGGAGCATGAACACTGAAGCTTTCTTT. This translates into CASSFTGSMNTEAFF.

This sequence joins TRBV18 and TRBJ2-3, with 14 bases that match TRBD2. Germline assignment: CDR1 KGHSH and CDR2 LQKENI. The CDR3 has 16 residues. V lost 3 bases to trimming and J lost 4 bases; unmatched junction nucleotides: 3. The CDR3 protein is CASSPTSGGAADTQYF. CDR3 sequence (DNA): TGTGCCAGCTCACCGACTAGCGGGGGGGCTGCAGATACGCAGTATTTT.

This clone was detected only once. The genes are TRBV7-2 and TRBJ1-2; TRBD1 matches at 8 bases. The J segment lost 4 bases and the V segment lost 1 base, leaving 5 bases of the junction unmatched. The CDR3 has 15 residues. CDR1 and CDR2 (germline): SGHTA, FQGNSA. The CDR3 here is CASSLGPQGAYGYTF. CDR3 bases: TGTGCCAGCAGCTTAGGGCCGCAGGGGGCCTATGGCTACACCTTC.

The chain carries TRBV13 and TRBJ2-5; 8 bases map to TRBD2. V gave up 2 bases and J gave up 1 base; unmatched junction bases: 3. The V gene's germline CDR1 is PRHDT and CDR2 FYEKMQ (reference sequence). The CDR3 contains 15 residues. The CDR3 loop reads CASSLRGGSQETQYF. The CDR3 DNA follows: TGTGCCAGCAGCTTACGGGGGGGAAGCCAAGAGACCCAGTACTTC.

The rearrangement uses TRBV18 and TRBJ2-2, with unresolved D. The ends were cut back, 5 bases at V and 0 bases at J, with 13 bases in the middle. This CDR3 region has 16 residues. Germline loops: CDR1 KGHSH, CDR2 LQKENI. DNA for the CDR3: TGTGCCAGCTCATCTCTTCTGGCCACGAACACCGGGGAGCTGTTTTTT. This encodes CASSSLLATNTGELFF. Combining the CDR3 with reference TRBV18 and TRBJ2-2 gives the whole variable domain NAGVMQNPRHLVRRRGQEARLRCSPMKGHSHVYWYRQLPEEGLKFMVYLQKENIIDESGMPKERFSAEFPKEGPSILRIQQVVRGDSAAYFCASSSLLATNTGELFFGEGSRLTVL.

The chain carries TRBV11-1 and TRBJ1-2; D is perhaps TRBD1 (6 bases). Germline CDR1 and CDR2: SGHAT and FQDESV (reference sequence). The CDR3 spans 13 residues. The V end was cut by 5 bases, the J end by 13 bases, with 20 bases between. The DNA of the CDR3 is TGTGCCAGCAGCCCCCTGGCGGGGGGACAAGGCACCTTC. Its protein is CASSPLAGGQGTF.

The V call is TRBV14, the J call TRBJ2-5, with 9 bases lining up with TRBD2. This CDR3 comprises 17 residues. V was pared by 4 bases and J by 9 bases, with 18 bases of the junction left unmatched. Germline CDR1 and CDR2: SGHDN and FVKESK. This CDR3 reads CASSRGSTSGAQGAQYF. CDR3 nucleotide sequence: TGTGCCAGCAGCCGAGGTTCGACTAGCGGTGCTCAAGGAGCCCAGTACTTC.

The V gene is TRBV18, the J gene TRBJ1-4; weak D call: TRBD1 (5 bases). Germline V CDR1 and CDR2: KGHSH, LQKENI. The CDR3 loop spans 15 amino acids. V lost 1 base to trimming and J lost 8 bases, with 14 bases between them. In DNA form, the CDR3 reads TGTGCCAGCTCACCACGAACAGGACCTCTAGAAAAACTGTTTTTT. Protein sequence: CASSPRTGPLEKLFF.

The V gene is TRBV12-5, the J gene TRBJ2-7; TRBD2 aligns across 10 bases. The CDR3 has 16 residues. V trimming: 2 bases; J trimming: 3 bases; junction bases outside the gene matches: 7. Germline assignment: CDR1 LGHNT and CDR2 FRNRAP. The DNA for the CDR3 is TGTGCTAGTGGTTTGCCCTCGACTAGCGGGTACTACGAGCAGTACTTC. It codes for CASGLPSTSGYYEQYF.

The rearrangement joins TRBV29-1 to TRBJ1-1; 9 bases map to TRBD1. CDR1 and CDR2 from the germline V gene are SQVTM and ANQGSEA. V lost 7 bases and J lost 7; bases outside the gene matches: 10. The CDR3 extends over 13 amino acids. The CDR3 DNA reads TGCAGCGCACAGGGGGCAGGCTTCCTTGAAGCTTTCTTT. It yields the protein CSAQGAGFLEAFF. Full variable domain (rest looked up from reference TRBV29-1 and TRBJ1-1): SAVISQKPSRDICQRGTSLTIQCQVDSQVTMMFWYRQQPGQSLTLIATANQGSEATYESGFVIDKFPISRPNLTFSTLTVSNMSPEDSSIYLCSAQGAGFLEAFFGQGTRLTVV.

This chain connects TRBV18 to TRBJ1-2; perhaps TRBD1 as D (5 bases). The CDR3 has 15 residues. The V and J ends lost 1 base and 3 bases respectively, with 12 bases between them. Germline CDR1 and CDR2: KGHSH and LQKENI. The chain's CDR3 is CASSPLLTTDYGYTF. CDR3 DNA sequence: TGTGCCAGCTCACCACTTTTAACGACAGACTATGGCTACACCTTC.

V gene TRBV29-1 combines with J gene TRBJ1-1, with 7 positions matching TRBD1. The CDR3 has 14 amino acids. V trimming: 7 bases; J trimming: 1 base; junction bases outside the gene matches: 9. Germline-derived CDR1 and CDR2 are SQVTM and ANQGSEA. CDR3 nucleotides: TGCAGCGAGACAGGGCCTTATCAGAACACTGAAGCTTTCTTT. Amino acid sequence: CSETGPYQNTEAFF.

This chain links TRBV5-1 with TRBJ1-4; D gene uncertain. The germline V gene encodes CDR1 SGHRS and CDR2 YFSETQ. This CDR3 region has 15 residues. V gave up 0 bases and J gave up 6 bases, with 12 bases separating them. CDR3 bases: TGCGCCAGCAGCTTGGGCCCCGGACTGGATGAAAAACTGTTTTTT. It encodes CASSLGPGLDEKLFF. Full variable domain (rest looked up from reference TRBV5-1 and TRBJ1-4): KAGVTQTPRYLIKTRGQQVTLSCSPISGHRSVSWYQQTPGQGLQFLFEYFSETQRNKGNFPGRFSGRQFSNSRSEMNVSTLELGDSALYLCASSLGPGLDEKLFFGSGTQLSVL.

The V and J genes are TRBV30 and TRBJ1-5; the D gene is possibly TRBD1 (5 bases). With 2 bases removed from V and 3 bases from J, the gap between germline ends came to 17 bases. Germline V gene data show CDR1 as GTSNPN and CDR2 as SVGIG (reference sequence). This CDR3 has 16 amino acids. The DNA for the CDR3 is TGTGCCTGGAGTTCTTACGGGGGGGGTTACAATCAGCCCCAGCATTTT. This gives the protein CAWSSYGGGYNQPQHF.

A single count supports this clone. This chain uses TRBV20-1 with TRBJ2-3, with D uncertain. The CDR3 consists of 11 residues. V lost 6 bases, J lost 4 bases, and 8 bases lay in between. Germline lookup yields CDR1 DFQATT and CDR2 SNEGSKA (reference sequence). The CDR3: CSALDSDTQYF. CDR3 DNA: TGCAGTGCACTCGACTCAGATACGCAGTATTTT.

The chain links TRBV2 to TRBJ1-4; 9 bases fit TRBD1. Germline CDR1 reads SNHLY; CDR2 reads FYNNEI. CDR3 length: 20 amino acids. V shed 9 bases and J 2 bases; nucleotides not matched to a gene: 22. The CDR3 region has the DNA TGTGCCAGACTCTTAGGGTGTCCGGGACAGGGATCGTCTACTAATGAAAAACTGTTTTTT. Translated, it gives CARLLGCPGQGSSTNEKLFF.